The sequence of this T cell receptor (beta chain) was determined in a study of T cells after yellow fever vaccination. The study's findings and limits: The booster saw the reappearance of most primary-vaccination clones (roughly 95% CD4, about 88% CD8).

A few counts support this clonotype. The target antigen is unknown. Germline assignment: CDR1 SGHRS and CDR2 YFSETQ. V gave up 0 bases and J gave up 5 bases, with 9 bases separating them. The CDR3 has 13 residues. 5'RACE template switching added a universal primer site and UMIs to TCR cDNA. TCRdb redid the calling of the 5' RACE reads with MiXCR, one entry per CDR3 protein. The table records a few hundred thousand distinct CDR3 sequences, approximately 9% of them present only once. The specimen comprised PBMCs, sampled on the day of the first yellow fever vaccination. The V gene is TRBV5-1, the J gene TRBJ2-7, with D possibly matching TRBD1 (5 bases). This receptor was identified in a man aged 18 to 29 who received the YFV17D yellow fever vaccine. The CDR3 bases are TGCGCCAGCAGCTTGGAAGTACAGGACGAGCAGTACTTC. Its protein product is CASSLEVQDEQYF.